These 22 T cell receptor beta chains were all obtained from the same sample, sequenced in a study of cytomegalovirus exposure and HLA in healthy donors. The PCR ran on 60 Vbeta and 13 Jbeta primers. Some clones are missing from TCRdb's copy, which holds only in-frame ones; the method was immunoSEQ multiplex PCR. The data contain 180,000 or so clones, nearly 80% of them singletons. Sequencing was performed on PBMCs. The receptors were gathered from a man aged 45-60 years in good health and CMV-seropositive.

The sample holds one count of this clone. The chain employs TRBV7-9 and TRBJ1-2, with D maybe TRBD1 (6 bases). Germline assignment: CDR1 SEHNR and CDR2 FQNEAQ (reference sequence). The CDR3 length is 12 residues. With 1 base removed from V and 10 bases from J, the gap between germline ends came to 10 bases. CDR3 in DNA: TGTGCCAGCAGCTTAGAGGGGGGGGTCTACACCTTC. Its protein product is CASSLEGGVYTF.

The chain carries TRBV9 and TRBJ1-1; 7 bases match TRBD1. The V and J ends lost 3 bases and 5 bases, in that order; junction bases with no gene match: 4. This CDR3 is built from 13 residues. Germline assignment: CDR1 SGDLS and CDR2 YYNGEE. CDR3 protein: CASSAQQGTEAFF. Written as DNA, the CDR3 is TGTGCCAGCAGCGCCCAACAGGGGACTGAAGCTTTCTTT.

The chain recombines TRBV5-6 with TRBJ1-5; D is uncertain. V lost 4 bases and J 2 bases, leaving 13 bases between the germline ends. The germline V gene encodes CDR1 SGHDT and CDR2 YYEEEE. CDR3 length: 15 amino acids. The CDR3, as DNA: TGTGCCAGCAGCCTAGGTCCGGGAGGCAATCAGCCCCAGCATTTT. It specifies CASSLGPGGNQPQHF.

This sequence joins TRBV12-2 and TRBJ2-5; the D segment call TRBD1 is taken from the table without a DNA check. TRBV12-2 is marked as a pseudogene. CDR3 length: 15 residues. The CDR3 sequence is CASRSLFRGQETQYF. CDR3 nucleotide sequence: TGTGCAAGTCGCTCCCTGTTCAGGGGACAAGAGACCCAGTACTTC.

V and J are TRBV5-6 and TRBJ1-5; perhaps TRBD1 as D (5 bases). The CDR3 spans 12 residues. CDR1 is SGHDT and CDR2 is YYEEEE in the germline V gene. Between the trimmed V and J ends, which lost 6 bases and 5 bases, there was a span of 9 bases. The CDR3: CASTWGDQPQHF. The CDR3 DNA reads as TGTGCCAGCACCTGGGGGGATCAGCCCCAGCATTTT.

This chain uses TRBV7-6 with TRBJ2-1, with D possibly being TRBD2 (5 bases). CDR1 is SGHVS, CDR2 FNYEAQ, per germline. V gave up 5 bases and J gave up 9 bases, with 8 bases separating them. The CDR3 contains 11 residues. The CDR3, as DNA: TGTGCCAGCAGCCGAGGGTCTGAGCAGTTCTTC. Translated: CASSRGSEQFF.

The chain links TRBV6-1 to TRBJ2-3; 10 bases agree with TRBD2. V lost 2 bases, J lost 2 bases, and 1 base stayed unmatched. The length of the CDR3 is 15 residues. Looked up from germline, CDR1 is MNHNS and CDR2 is SASEGT. CDR3 DNA: TGTGCCAGCAGTGAAACTAGCGGGGCCACAGATACGCAGTATTTT. It is translated as CASSETSGATDTQYF.

The chain uses TRBV5-1 and TRBJ2-2; 11 bases match TRBD1. With 0 bases clipped from V and 0 bases from J, the junction kept 1 base outside the gene matches. The germline gives CDR1 SGHRS, CDR2 YFSETQ. The length of the CDR3 is 17 residues. CDR3 protein: CASSLAGQGANTGELFF. The DNA of the CDR3 is TGCGCCAGCAGCTTGGCGGGACAGGGGGCGAACACCGGGGAGCTGTTTTTT.

Worth noting for this clone: The junction departs from germline at one end; a sequencing error may be responsible. The gene calls are TRBV11-1 and TRBJ1-6, with TRBD1 identical over 10 bases. This CDR3 spans 14 amino acids. CDR1 and CDR2 (germline): SGHAT, FQDESV (reference sequence). The CDR3, as DNA: TGTGCCAGCAGCTTCGGGACAGGGGATTCGCCCCTCCACTTT. Translated, it gives CASSFGTGDSPLHF.

This chain links TRBV29-1 with TRBJ2-1; D may be TRBD1 (5 bases). Germline assignment: CDR1 SQVTM and CDR2 ANQGSEA. The CDR3 extends over 16 amino acids. V lost 2 bases, J lost 6 bases, and 20 bases lay in between. CDR3 nucleotides: TGCAGCGTTGAACCCTCCGTATTCAGGGCTAGCAATGAGCAGTTCTTC. Translated, it gives CSVEPSVFRASNEQFF.

V and J are TRBV6-1 and TRBJ2-3; no clear D. The CDR3 is made up of 15 amino acids. V lost 3 bases to trimming and J lost 1 base, with 11 bases between them. The V gene's germline CDR1 is MNHNS and CDR2 SASEGT. The CDR3 DNA follows: TGTGCCAGCAGTGATAAGCGCTACCGCACAGATACGCAGTATTTT. It codes for CASSDKRYRTDTQYF.

The CDR3 is CASSLSLAGSTDTQYF. The CDR3 DNA sequence: TGTGCCAGCAGCTTATCTTTAGCGGGGAGCACAGATACGCAGTATTTT. The rearrangement links TRBV7-7 to TRBJ2-3; TRBD2 matches 8 bases. CDR1 SSHAT and CDR2 FNYEAQ come from the germline V gene (reference sequence). V shed 2 bases and J 0 bases; nucleotides not matched to a gene: 4. The CDR3 length is 16 residues. Full variable domain (remainder filled in from reference TRBV7-7 and TRBJ2-3): GAGVSQSPRYKVTKRGQDVTLRCDPISSHATLYWYQQALGQGPEFLTYFNYEAQPDKSGLPSDRFSAERPEGSISTLTIQRTEQRDSAMYRCASSLSLAGSTDTQYFGPGTRLTVL.

This clone was seen more than once but under ten times. This sequence joins TRBV6-4 and TRBJ2-3; TRBD2 matches 7 bases. Trimming at V came to 0 bases and at J to 6 bases, leaving 6 bases not matched to a gene. This CDR3 comprises 15 residues. Germline CDR1 is MRHNA and CDR2 is SNTAGT. CDR3 DNA: TGTGCCAGCAGTGACTCGGGAGGGTTCGGGGATACGCAGTATTTT. Amino acid sequence: CASSDSGGFGDTQYF.

The chain joins TRBV11-2 to TRBJ1-2, with 8 bases aligning to TRBD1. The ends lost 5 bases at V and 5 bases at J; junction bases unmatched: 16. From germline, CDR1 is SGHAT and CDR2 FQNNGV. CDR3 length: 17 amino acids. CDR3 DNA: TGTGCCAGCAGCGAAAAACCTCGGGGGACAGGCATTTATGGCTACACCTTC. This gives the protein CASSEKPRGTGIYGYTF.

The chain carries TRBV7-8 and TRBJ2-7, with TRBD1 matching over 11 bases. With 4 bases clipped from V and 7 bases from J, the junction kept 3 bases outside the gene matches. The CDR3 consists of 13 residues. Germline V gene data show CDR1 as SGHVS and CDR2 as FQNEAQ. CDR3 region: CASSWDRGNEQYV. Here the CDR3 DNA reads TGTGCCAGCAGCTGGGACAGGGGGAATGAGCAGTACGTC.

The genes are TRBV7-9 and TRBJ2-7; D might be TRBD1 (5 bases). Germline V gene sequence: CDR1 SEHNR, CDR2 FQNEAQ (reference sequence). The CDR3 extends over 14 amino acids. Trimming took off 1 base at V and 1 base at J, with 8 bases between the two ends. The CDR3 bases are TGTGCCAGCAGCTTAGGTCCAGGGTCCTACGAGCAGTACGTC. It is translated as CASSLGPGSYEQYV.

The rearrangement links TRBV6-1 to TRBJ2-1; no clear D gene. CDR3 length equals 13 residues. Germline CDR1 and CDR2: MNHNS and SASEGT. V lost 7 bases to trimming and J lost 4 bases, with 11 bases between them. The CDR3 bases are TGTGCCAGCACGCCAAACTATTACAATGAGCAGTTCTTC. Amino acid sequence: CASTPNYYNEQFF.

This chain uses TRBV15 with TRBJ1-6; the D gene is possibly TRBD1 (5 bases). The CDR3 totals 18 residues. The V end was cut by 0 bases, the J end by 5 bases, with 17 bases between. Germline CDR1 and CDR2: LNHNV and YYDKDF (reference sequence). The CDR3 here is CATSRDSVLAGNNSPLHF. The CDR3 coding sequence is TGTGCCACCAGCAGAGATTCGGTATTGGCAGGGAATAATTCACCCCTCCACTTT.

This clone was observed once. J is TRBJ1-1 and V is TRBV29-1; TRBD1 agrees at 7 bases. J gave up 6 bases and V 3 bases, and 13 bases lay outside the gene matches. Germline CDR1 is SQVTM and CDR2 is ANQGSEA. This CDR3 has 15 residues. CDR3 sequence (DNA): TGCAGCGTTGAGAGTGGCCGACAGGGCGGTCCTGAAGCTTTCTTT. This translates into CSVESGRQGGPEAFF.

This clone was found a few times. The V and J genes are TRBV6-1 and TRBJ2-2; TRBD2 aligns across 10 bases. The CDR3 is 15 amino acids. The V gene's germline CDR1 is MNHNS and CDR2 SASEGT. The J segment lost 5 bases and the V segment lost 6 bases, leaving 6 bases of the junction unmatched. The CDR3 region is CASRSGGAGTGELFF. The CDR3 DNA reads TGTGCCAGCAGGAGCGGGGGGGCGGGTACCGGGGAGCTGTTTTTT.

Note on this clone: Other nucleotide sequences from this sample produce the same CDR3. The CDR3 region is CASSLKFSREQYV. CDR3 DNA sequence: TGTGCCAGCAGTTTGAAGTTTTCTAGGGAGCAGTACGTC. The chain links TRBV28 to TRBJ2-7, with D hard to call. Germline CDR1 is MDHEN and CDR2 is SYDVKM. The CDR3 covers 13 residues. V lost 3 bases to trimming and J lost 7 bases, with 13 bases between them.

About this clone itself: The sample has other DNA sequences that encode this CDR3 too. V is TRBV5-1 and J is TRBJ2-2; D is possibly TRBD1 (5 bases). The V gene lost 4 bases and the J gene lost 5 bases, with 12 bases spanning the gap. The CDR3 covers 14 residues. Germline lookup yields CDR1 SGHRS and CDR2 YFSETQ. The CDR3 here is CASSLRQGTGELFF. As DNA, the CDR3 is TGCGCCAGCAGCCTCAGGCAGGGTACCGGGGAGCTGTTTTTT.